The subject of this entry is one TCR beta chain. The antigen remains undetermined. Between the trimmed V and J ends, which lost 3 bases and 3 bases, there was a span of 11 bases. The CDR3 length is 15 residues. Per germline, CDR1 SEHNR and CDR2 FQNEAQ (reference sequence). With random hexamers, reverse transcription was performed on about 0.5 to 1 ug of RNA. A single record per CDR3 protein comes from TCRdb applying MiXCR to the immunoSEQ multiplex PCR reads. The data show 150,000 to 200,000 distinct CDR3 sequences, 93% seen once. This sample is part of a study of CD8 T cells in Susac syndrome. Broader study findings: TCR sequencing and HLA analysis covered a relatively small number of individuals.

This receptor was taken from a human donor in good health. Sequencing was carried out using CD4+ T cells from PBMCs. The rearrangement uses TRBV7-9 and TRBJ2-2; no firm D call. The CDR3 spells CASSFRRQDTGELFF. CDR3 bases: TGTGCCAGCAGCTTTCGGCGGCAAGACACCGGGGAGCTGTTTTTT.